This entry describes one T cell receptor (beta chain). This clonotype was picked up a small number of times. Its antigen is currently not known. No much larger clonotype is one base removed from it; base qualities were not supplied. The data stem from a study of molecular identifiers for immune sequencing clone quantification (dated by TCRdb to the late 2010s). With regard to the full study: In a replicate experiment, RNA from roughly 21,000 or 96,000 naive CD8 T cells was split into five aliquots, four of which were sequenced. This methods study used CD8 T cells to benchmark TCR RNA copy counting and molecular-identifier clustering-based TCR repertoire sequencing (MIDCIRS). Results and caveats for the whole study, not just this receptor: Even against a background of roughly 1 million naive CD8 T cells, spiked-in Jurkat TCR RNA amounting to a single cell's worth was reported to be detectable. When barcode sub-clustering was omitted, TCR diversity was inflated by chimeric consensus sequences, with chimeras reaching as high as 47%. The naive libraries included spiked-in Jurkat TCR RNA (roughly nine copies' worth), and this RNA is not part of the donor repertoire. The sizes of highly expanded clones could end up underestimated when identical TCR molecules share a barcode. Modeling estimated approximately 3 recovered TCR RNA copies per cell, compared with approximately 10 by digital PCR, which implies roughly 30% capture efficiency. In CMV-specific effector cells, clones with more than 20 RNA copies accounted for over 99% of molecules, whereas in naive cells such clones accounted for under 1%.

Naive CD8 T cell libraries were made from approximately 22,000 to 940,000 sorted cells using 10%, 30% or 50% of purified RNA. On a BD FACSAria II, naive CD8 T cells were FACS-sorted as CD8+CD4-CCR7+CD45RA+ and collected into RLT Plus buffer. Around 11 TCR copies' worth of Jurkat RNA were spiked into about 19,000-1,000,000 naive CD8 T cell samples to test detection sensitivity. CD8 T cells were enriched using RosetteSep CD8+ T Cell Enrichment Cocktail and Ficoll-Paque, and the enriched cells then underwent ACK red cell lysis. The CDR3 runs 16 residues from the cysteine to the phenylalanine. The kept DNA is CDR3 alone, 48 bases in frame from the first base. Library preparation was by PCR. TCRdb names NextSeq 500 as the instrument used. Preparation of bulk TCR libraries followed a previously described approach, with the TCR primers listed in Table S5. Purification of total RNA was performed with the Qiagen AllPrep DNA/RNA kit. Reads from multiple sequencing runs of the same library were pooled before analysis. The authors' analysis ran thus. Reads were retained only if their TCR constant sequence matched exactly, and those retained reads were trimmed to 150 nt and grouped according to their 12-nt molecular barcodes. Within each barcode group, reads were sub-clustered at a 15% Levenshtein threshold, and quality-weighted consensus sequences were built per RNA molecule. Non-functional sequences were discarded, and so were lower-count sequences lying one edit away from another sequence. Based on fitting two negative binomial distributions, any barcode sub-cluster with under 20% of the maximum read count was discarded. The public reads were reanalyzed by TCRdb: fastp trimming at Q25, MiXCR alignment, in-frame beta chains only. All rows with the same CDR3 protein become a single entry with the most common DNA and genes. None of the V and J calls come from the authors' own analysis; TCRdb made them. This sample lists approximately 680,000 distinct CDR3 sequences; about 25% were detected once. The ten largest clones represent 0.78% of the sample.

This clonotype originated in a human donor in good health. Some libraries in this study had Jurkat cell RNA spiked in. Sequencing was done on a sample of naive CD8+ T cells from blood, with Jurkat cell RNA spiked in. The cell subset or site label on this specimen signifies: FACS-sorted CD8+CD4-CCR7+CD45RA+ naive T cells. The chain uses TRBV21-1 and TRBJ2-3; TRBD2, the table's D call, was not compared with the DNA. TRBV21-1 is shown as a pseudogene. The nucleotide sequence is TGTGCCAGCAGCAAAGGTAGCGGGGAAGCGTTAGATACGCAGTATTTT. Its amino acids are CASSKGSGEALDTQYF.